One and the same sample provided the 32 T cell receptor beta chains below, sequenced in a study of cytomegalovirus exposure and HLA in healthy donors. Use of 60 Vbeta and 13 Jbeta primers characterized the PCR. Sequencing was performed with immunoSEQ multiplex PCR; in TCRdb, only in-frame clones are kept and a portion is missing. The sample totals about 140,000 clones; its top ten clones hold about 0.96%. The sequenced material came from PBMCs. The receptors originated from a male donor in good health and CMV-seronegative.

The chain couples TRBV4-2 to TRBJ2-7, with 8 positions matching TRBD1. The V segment lost 6 bases and the J segment 2 bases; nucleotides outside the gene matches: 6. CDR1 is LGHNA, CDR2 YNFKEQ, per germline. The CDR3 extends over 14 amino acids. CDR3 sequence reads: CASRQTGGAYEQYF. DNA of the CDR3: TGTGCCAGCAGACAAACAGGGGGTGCCTACGAGCAGTACTTC.

This rearrangement joins TRBV28 to TRBJ2-7, with 7 positions matching TRBD1. There are 16 residues in the CDR3. With V trimmed by 2 bases and J by 5 bases, 12 bases remained unmatched. Germline CDR1 MDHEN, CDR2 SYDVKM. As DNA, the CDR3 is TGTGCCAGCAGTTTAGAAGACAGGGCCTCACATCACGAGCAGTACTTC. Translating gives CASSLEDRASHHEQYF.

The chain joins TRBV7-9 to TRBJ1-1; TRBD1 matches at 10 bases. Germline V gene data show CDR1 as SEHNR and CDR2 as FQNEAQ (reference sequence). The CDR3 runs to 15 residues. After removal of 1 base from V and 4 bases from J, the junction contained 3 bases not matched to a gene. CDR3 nucleotides: TGTGCCAGCAGCTTAGTTAGGACAGGGGGCACTGAAGCTTTCTTT. Amino acids: CASSLVRTGGTEAFF.

The V gene is TRBV4-3, the J gene TRBJ2-1; TRBD2 agrees at 9 bases. This CDR3 is 15 amino acids long. Unmatched junction bases numbered 5, after V lost 6 bases and J lost 2 bases. Looked up from germline, CDR1 is LGHNA and CDR2 is YSLEER. CDR3: CASSAGGGTYNEQFF. In nucleotides, the CDR3 is TGCGCCAGCAGTGCGGGGGGGGGCACCTACAATGAGCAGTTCTTC.

This chain connects TRBV5-4 to TRBJ1-2; D perhaps matches TRBD1 (6 bases). This CDR3 contains 13 residues. V was pared by 3 bases and J by 5 bases, with 11 bases between. Germline CDR1 reads SGHNT; CDR2 reads YYREEE (reference sequence). The CDR3 reads CASSSDSLYGYTF. In DNA form, the CDR3 reads TGTGCCAGCAGCTCGGACAGCCTATATGGCTACACCTTC.

The rearrangement uses TRBV7-9 and TRBJ1-1; 8 bases are shared with TRBD1. Germline V gene data show CDR1 as SEHNR and CDR2 as FQNEAQ (reference sequence). CDR3 length: 13 residues. J was trimmed by 8 bases and V by 5 bases; bases with no gene match: 7. The CDR3 reads CASSGLDRGEAFF. CDR3 in DNA: TGTGCCAGCAGCGGTCTTGACAGGGGAGAAGCTTTCTTT.

The V call is TRBV6-1, the J call TRBJ2-7; D possibly corresponds to TRBD1 (6 bases). Trimming left V 3 bases short and J 3 bases short, with 12 bases between. Germline V gives CDR1 MNHNS, CDR2 SASEGT. The CDR3 spans 14 residues. CDR3 region: CASSEGRGGYEQYF. DNA for the CDR3: TGTGCCAGCAGTGAGGGGAGAGGGGGCTACGAGCAGTACTTC.

This chain joins TRBV28 and TRBJ2-5, with TRBD1 identical over 9 bases. J lost 4 bases, V lost 2 bases, and 17 bases had no gene match. Per germline, CDR1 MDHEN and CDR2 SYDVKM. The CDR3 extends over 19 amino acids. The DNA of the CDR3 is TGTGCCAGCAGTTTACGCCTTGGACAGGGGAGTAGGTTGGGAGAGACCCAGTACTTC. The encoded protein is CASSLRLGQGSRLGETQYF.

The chain employs TRBV6-5 and TRBJ1-1; D is unclear. CDR1 MNHEY and CDR2 SVGAGI come from the germline V gene. The CDR3 has 13 amino acids. The ends were cut back, 6 bases at V and 1 base at J, with 9 bases in the middle. The CDR3 reads CASSPNWNTEAFF. CDR3 coding DNA: TGTGCCAGCAGCCCTAACTGGAACACTGAAGCTTTCTTT.

The chain couples TRBV7-2 to TRBJ1-2; D is unclear. The CDR3 runs 13 residues. Germline V CDR1 and CDR2: SGHTA, FQGNSA. V was cut by 1 base and J by 2 bases, with 5 bases left in between. CDR3 in amino acids: CASSLVSNYGYTF. DNA for the CDR3: TGTGCCAGCAGCTTAGTTTCGAACTATGGCTACACCTTC.

V and J are TRBV28 and TRBJ2-7; 8 nucleotides agree with TRBD1. The length of the CDR3 is 13 residues. Germline V gives CDR1 MDHEN, CDR2 SYDVKM. Unmatched junction bases numbered 8, after V lost 7 bases and J lost 6 bases. CDR3 sequence reads: CASTPWDRSEQYF. In nucleotides, the CDR3 is TGTGCCAGCACCCCCTGGGACAGGAGCGAGCAGTACTTC.

The V and J genes are TRBV9 and TRBJ2-7, with TRBD1 as a possible D gene (5 bases). Trimming removed 0 bases at V and 3 bases at J, with 10 bases between. This CDR3 has 14 amino acids. CDR1 and CDR2 from the germline V gene are SGDLS and YYNGEE. CDR3 coding DNA: TGTGCCAGCAGCGTAGCGGCAGGGAACTACGAGCAGTACTTC. Translating it yields CASSVAAGNYEQYF.

The V and J genes are TRBV18 and TRBJ2-2, with 10 nucleotides matching TRBD1. The CDR3 is made up of 15 amino acids. V was pared by 6 bases and J by 4 bases, with 5 bases of the junction left unmatched. From germline, CDR1 is KGHSH and CDR2 LQKENI. This CDR3 reads CASSQGQGTTGELFF. CDR3 bases: TGTGCCAGCTCGCAGGGACAGGGGACCACCGGGGAGCTGTTTTTT.

The genes are TRBV5-1 and TRBJ2-7, with 10 positions matching TRBD1. V lost 2 bases, J lost 3 bases, and 11 bases stayed unmatched. From germline, CDR1 is SGHRS and CDR2 YFSETQ. The CDR3 is 17 residues long. The CDR3 reads CASSFRDRGRDDYEQYF. CDR3 nucleotide sequence: TGCGCCAGCAGCTTCCGGGACAGGGGTCGGGATGACTACGAGCAGTACTTC.

The J gene is TRBJ2-4, the V gene TRBV6-5, with D perhaps matching TRBD1 (6 bases). Germline V lookup: CDR1 MNHEY, CDR2 SVGAGI. There are 14 residues in the CDR3. The V end lost 8 bases, the J end lost 6 bases, and 17 bases lay between the germline ends. The CDR3 DNA is TGTGCCAGCCGCGTACAGGGCAGAGGAAACATTCAGTACTTC. Its translation is CASRVQGRGNIQYF.

The chain couples TRBV7-3 to TRBJ2-2; 8 bases are a match to TRBD1. The CDR3 consists of 15 residues. Looked up from germline, CDR1 is SGHTA and CDR2 is FQGTGA. V lost 5 bases, J lost 8 bases, and 10 bases stayed unmatched. DNA of the CDR3: TGTGCCAGCAGCGTTTCGACAGGGGTATCGGGGGAGCTGTTTTTT. Its translation: CASSVSTGVSGELFF.

Written as DNA, the CDR3 is TGTGCCAGCAGCGTAAGCGGGAAAGGGACCCAGACCCAGTACTTC. It yields the protein CASSVSGKGTQTQYF. This chain joins TRBV7-9 and TRBJ2-5; TRBD2 matches at 7 bases. CDR1 and CDR2 from the germline V gene are SEHNR and FQNEAQ (reference sequence). The V segment lost 5 bases and the J segment 6 bases; nucleotides outside the gene matches: 12. The CDR3 has 15 residues.

This chain connects TRBV11-2 to TRBJ2-2; D gene uncertain. Germline V lookup: CDR1 SGHAT, CDR2 FQNNGV. V lost 1 base and J 1 base, leaving 4 bases between the germline ends. The CDR3 has 14 amino acids. The CDR3 region has the DNA TGTGCCAGCAGCTTAGGACAGAACACCGGGGAGCTGTTTTTT. Translation: CASSLGQNTGELFF.

The rearrangement joins TRBV7-8 to TRBJ1-2; D remains ambiguous. Germline V gene data show CDR1 as SGHVS and CDR2 as FQNEAQ. V lost 5 bases and J 5 bases, leaving 9 bases between the germline ends. This CDR3 is built from 12 residues. The CDR3, as DNA: TGTGCCAGCAGCCCCGACAAATATGGCTACACCTTC. It codes for CASSPDKYGYTF. Complete variable domain (other parts from reference TRBV7-8 and TRBJ1-2): GAGVSQSPRYKVAKRGQDVALRCDPISGHVSLFWYQQALGQGPEFLTYFQNEAQLDKSGLPSDRFFAERPEGSVSTLKIQRTQQEDSAVYLCASSPDKYGYTFGSGTRLTVV.

The rearrangement joins TRBV30 to TRBJ2-5, with 7 bases lining up with TRBD2. CDR3 size: 12 residues. Germline V gene lookup returns CDR1 GTSNPN and CDR2 SVGIG (reference sequence). Unmatched junction bases numbered 14, after V lost 8 bases and J lost 11 bases. The CDR3 nucleotides read TGTGCCCTTGGGGGGGTGAGCGGATTTCAGTACTTC. It is translated as CALGGVSGFQYF.

The CDR3 here is CASSYSRDRAYEQYF. The DNA of the CDR3 is TGTGCCAGCAGTTACTCCCGGGACAGGGCCTACGAGCAGTACTTC. V usage is TRBV6-5 and J usage is TRBJ2-7; 9 nucleotides match TRBD1. The V gene's germline CDR1 is MNHEY and CDR2 SVGAGI. The junction had 2 bases not matched to a gene; V was cut back by 0 bases and J by 2 bases. This CDR3 region has 15 residues.

The gene calls are TRBV5-1 and TRBJ2-1; 11 bases are a match to TRBD2. This CDR3 is built from 14 residues. The V and J ends lost 7 bases and 4 bases, in that order; junction bases with no gene match: 4. Germline lookup yields CDR1 SGHRS and CDR2 YFSETQ. The CDR3 coding sequence is TGCGCCAGCTCACTAGCGGGAGAATACAATGAGCAGTTCTTC. Translation gives CASSLAGEYNEQFF.

This chain connects TRBV7-9 to TRBJ1-4; D possibly corresponds to TRBD1 (6 bases). CDR3 size: 16 residues. V was cut by 1 base and J by 5 bases, with 14 bases left in between. CDR1 and CDR2 (germline): SEHNR, FQNEAQ (reference sequence). The DNA of the CDR3 is TGTGCCAGCAGCTTAGAGGGGGGGTCTTCCAATGAAAAACTGTTTTTT. Its protein product is CASSLEGGSSNEKLFF.

J is TRBJ2-7 and V is TRBV4-3, with 9 bases aligning to TRBD1. The CDR3 is 15 residues long. Losses at the gene ends were 3 bases for V and 1 base for J; bases not matched to a gene: 4. CDR1 is LGHNA, CDR2 YSLEER, per germline. CDR3 DNA: TGCGCCAGCAGCCAGGGGGACAGGGAGTCCTACGAGCAGTACTTC. It yields the protein CASSQGDRESYEQYF.

The chain is built from TRBV2 and TRBJ2-2; TRBD1 aligns across 9 bases. Germline CDR1 and CDR2: SNHLY and FYNNEI. The CDR3 consists of 16 residues. Trimming at V came to 7 bases and at J to 1 base, leaving 7 bases not matched to a gene. This CDR3 is CASKGQGALNTGELFF. The DNA for the CDR3 is TGTGCCAGCAAGGGACAGGGAGCATTGAACACCGGGGAGCTGTTTTTT.

The genes are TRBV5-1 and TRBJ2-7; the match to TRBD1 covers 7 bases. V lost 4 bases to trimming and J lost 11 bases; unmatched junction nucleotides: 15. CDR1 and CDR2 (germline): SGHRS, YFSETQ. CDR3 size: 14 residues. The DNA of the CDR3 is TGCGCCAGCAGCAAGGGGGACAGCCAAGGGGACGAGTACTTC. Translating gives CASSKGDSQGDEYF.

Here the CDR3 reads CASSELTGGIGNTIYF. The CDR3, as DNA: TGTGCCAGCAGTGAATTGACAGGGGGCATTGGAAACACCATATATTTT. The chain has TRBV6-1 and TRBJ1-3; TRBD1 matches 10 bases. The CDR3 contains 16 residues. Germline V lookup: CDR1 MNHNS, CDR2 SASEGT. V was pared by 2 bases and J by 3 bases, with 4 bases of the junction left unmatched.

J is TRBJ2-2 and V is TRBV18; possibly TRBD2 for D (6 bases). The V gene lost 4 bases and the J gene lost 3 bases, with 18 bases spanning the gap. The CDR3 length is 17 residues. Germline CDR1 KGHSH, CDR2 LQKENI. For the CDR3, the DNA is TGTGCCAGCTCACGATTTATGCGGGACCCTGACACCGGGGAGCTGTTTTTT. It translates to CASSRFMRDPDTGELFF.

The CDR3 here is CASSQEPRGNEKLFF. In DNA form, the CDR3 reads TGCGCCAGCAGCCAAGAGCCAAGAGGGAATGAAAAACTGTTTTTT. The genes are TRBV4-3 and TRBJ1-4, with no clear D. The germline V gene encodes CDR1 LGHNA and CDR2 YSLEER. The CDR3 is 15 residues long. V lost 0 bases and J lost 5, with 10 bases in between.

On this clone: The same CDR3 arises from other DNA sequences in this sample as well. V is TRBV6-1 and J is TRBJ1-2; 7 bases align to TRBD1. CDR1 is MNHNS, CDR2 SASEGT, per germline. The CDR3 extends over 13 amino acids. The junction had 8 bases not matched to a gene; V was cut back by 5 bases and J by 8 bases. The CDR3 bases are TGTGCCAGCAGTCGGGACAGACCGGACGGCTACACCTTC. The encoded protein is CASSRDRPDGYTF.

This rearrangement joins TRBV5-1 to TRBJ1-4; no reliable D call. Trimming removed 1 base from V and 0 bases from J, with 7 bases in between. The CDR3 contains 15 residues. Looked up from germline, CDR1 is SGHRS and CDR2 is YFSETQ. CDR3 sequence: CASSLYGATNEKLFF. The CDR3 DNA sequence: TGCGCCAGCAGCTTGTACGGTGCAACTAATGAAAAACTGTTTTTT. The complete variable domain, with remaining parts taken from reference TRBV5-1 and TRBJ1-4, reads KAGVTQTPRYLIKTRGQQVTLSCSPISGHRSVSWYQQTPGQGLQFLFEYFSETQRNKGNFPGRFSGRQFSNSRSEMNVSTLELGDSALYLCASSLYGATNEKLFFGSGTQLSVL.

V is TRBV9 and J is TRBJ1-1; possible D gene TRBD1, 6 bases. The V end lost 2 bases, the J end lost 4 bases, and 15 bases lay between the germline ends. In germline, CDR1 is SGDLS, CDR2 YYNGEE. The CDR3 totals 15 residues. The CDR3 sequence: CASSVGGADPTEAFF. CDR3 DNA sequence: TGTGCCAGCAGCGTTGGGGGGGCGGATCCCACTGAAGCTTTCTTT.